This T cell receptor (beta chain) was identified during a study of early T cells in non-severe SARS-CoV-2 infection. About the study: Sequencing targeted bulk RNA from unsorted whole blood, leaving chains unpaired. Study results and limitations: Matches to VDJdb favored anti-spike CD8 responses and missed private and CD4 specificities.

The CDR3 loop spans 17 amino acids. Germline CDR1 and CDR2: DFQATT and SNEGSKA (reference sequence). V was clipped by 2 bases and J by 1 base; unmatched bases: 9. Many counts were recorded for this clonotype. Its antigen is not known. Attached unique molecular identifiers marked individual cDNA molecules. MiXCR, run by TCRdb on the 5' RACE reads, gives a single entry per CDR3 protein. The sample includes tens of thousands of distinct CDR3 sequences, 5% to 7% of them seen just once. The TCR originated in an adult who was a healthcare worker with PCR-confirmed SARS-CoV-2 infection or an uninfected control (not recorded which). The V call is TRBV20-1, the J call TRBJ2-1, with 9 bases lining up with TRBD2. Input material: whole blood. CDR3 region: CSARSRGRARSYNEQFF. The CDR3 DNA is TGCAGTGCTAGATCCCGCGGGAGGGCCCGGTCCTACAATGAGCAGTTCTTC.